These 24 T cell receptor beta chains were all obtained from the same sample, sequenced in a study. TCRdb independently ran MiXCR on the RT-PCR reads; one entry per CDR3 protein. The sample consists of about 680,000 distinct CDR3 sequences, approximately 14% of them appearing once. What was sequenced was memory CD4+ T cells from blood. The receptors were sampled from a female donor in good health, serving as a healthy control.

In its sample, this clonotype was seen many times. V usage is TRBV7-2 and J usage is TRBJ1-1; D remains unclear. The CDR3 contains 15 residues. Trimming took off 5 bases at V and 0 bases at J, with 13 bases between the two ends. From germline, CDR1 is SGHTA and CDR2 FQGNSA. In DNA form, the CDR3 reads TGTGCCAGCAGCCGTTCGACGGCCCTGAACACTGAAGCTTTCTTT. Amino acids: CASSRSTALNTEAFF.

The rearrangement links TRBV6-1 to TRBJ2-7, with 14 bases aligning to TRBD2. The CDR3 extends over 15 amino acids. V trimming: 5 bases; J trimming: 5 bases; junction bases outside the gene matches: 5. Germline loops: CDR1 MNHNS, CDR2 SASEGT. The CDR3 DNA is TGTGCCAGCAGTTCCGGACTAGCGGGAGGCGACGAGCAGTACTTC. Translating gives CASSSGLAGGDEQYF.

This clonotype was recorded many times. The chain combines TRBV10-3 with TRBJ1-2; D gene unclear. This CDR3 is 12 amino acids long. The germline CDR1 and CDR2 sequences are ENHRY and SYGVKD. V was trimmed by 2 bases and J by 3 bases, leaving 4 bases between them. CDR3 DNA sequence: TGTGCCATCAGTGAGACAGACTATGGCTACACCTTC. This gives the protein CAISETDYGYTF.

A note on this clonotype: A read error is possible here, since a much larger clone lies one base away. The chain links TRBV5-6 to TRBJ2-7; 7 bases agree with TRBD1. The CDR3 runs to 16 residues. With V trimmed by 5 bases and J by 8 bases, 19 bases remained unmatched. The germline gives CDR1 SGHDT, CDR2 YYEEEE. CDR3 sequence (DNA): TGTGCCAGCAGACCCGGTGAAGGGGGCGCCGAATACAAGCAGTACTTC. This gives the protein CASRPGEGGAEYKQYF.

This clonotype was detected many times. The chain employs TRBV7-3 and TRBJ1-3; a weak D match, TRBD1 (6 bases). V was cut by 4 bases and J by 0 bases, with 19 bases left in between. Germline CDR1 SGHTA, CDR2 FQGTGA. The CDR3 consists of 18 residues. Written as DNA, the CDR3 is TGTGCCAGCAGCTCCGTCGGGGGGGCCCACAGCTCTGGAAACACCATATATTTT. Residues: CASSSVGGAHSSGNTIYF.

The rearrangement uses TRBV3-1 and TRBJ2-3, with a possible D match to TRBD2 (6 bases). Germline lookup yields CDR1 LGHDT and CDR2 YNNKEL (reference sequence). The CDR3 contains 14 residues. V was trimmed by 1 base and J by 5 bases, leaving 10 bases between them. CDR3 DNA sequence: TGTGCCAGCAGCCAAGTACTAGCTAAAGATACGCAGTATTTT. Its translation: CASSQVLAKDTQYF.

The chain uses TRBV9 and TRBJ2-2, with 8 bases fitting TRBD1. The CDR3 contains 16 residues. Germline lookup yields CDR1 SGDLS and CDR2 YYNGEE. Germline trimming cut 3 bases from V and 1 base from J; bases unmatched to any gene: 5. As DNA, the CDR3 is TGTGCCAGCAGCGACCGGGACAGGCTGAACACCGGGGAGCTGTTTTTT. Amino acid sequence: CASSDRDRLNTGELFF.

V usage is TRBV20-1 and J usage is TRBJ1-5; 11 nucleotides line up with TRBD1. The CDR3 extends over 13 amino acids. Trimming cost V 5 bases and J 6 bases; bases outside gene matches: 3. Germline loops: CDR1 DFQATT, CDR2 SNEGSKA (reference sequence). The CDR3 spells CSAGQGASQPQHF. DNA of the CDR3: TGCAGTGCTGGACAGGGGGCAAGTCAGCCCCAGCATTTT.

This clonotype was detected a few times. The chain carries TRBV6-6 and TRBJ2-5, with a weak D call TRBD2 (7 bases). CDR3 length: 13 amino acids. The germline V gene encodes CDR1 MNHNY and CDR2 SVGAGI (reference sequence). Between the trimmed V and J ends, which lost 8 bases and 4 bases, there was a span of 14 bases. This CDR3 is CASERGAGETQYF. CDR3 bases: TGTGCCAGCGAACGGGGGGCGGGAGAGACCCAGTACTTC.

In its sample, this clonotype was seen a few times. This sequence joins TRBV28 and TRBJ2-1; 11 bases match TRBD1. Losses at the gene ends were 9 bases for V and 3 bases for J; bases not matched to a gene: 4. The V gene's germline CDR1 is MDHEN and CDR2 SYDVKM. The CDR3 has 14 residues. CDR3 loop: CASAGTGGYNEQFF. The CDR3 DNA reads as TGTGCCAGTGCCGGGACAGGGGGCTACAATGAGCAGTTCTTC.

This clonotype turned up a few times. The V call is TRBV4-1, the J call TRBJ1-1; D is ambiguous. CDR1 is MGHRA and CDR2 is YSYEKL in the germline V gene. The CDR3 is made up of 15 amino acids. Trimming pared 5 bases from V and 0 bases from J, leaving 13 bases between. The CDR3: CASSSRGNMNTEAFF. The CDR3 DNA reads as TGCGCCAGCAGCTCTCGGGGTAACATGAACACTGAAGCTTTCTTT.

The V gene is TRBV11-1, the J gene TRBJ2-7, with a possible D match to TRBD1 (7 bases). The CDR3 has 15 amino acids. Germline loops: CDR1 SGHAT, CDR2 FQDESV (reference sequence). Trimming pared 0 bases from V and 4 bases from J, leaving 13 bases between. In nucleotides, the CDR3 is TGTGCCAGCAGCTTAGCCGCGGGACAGACTTACGAGCAGTACTTC. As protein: CASSLAAGQTYEQYF.

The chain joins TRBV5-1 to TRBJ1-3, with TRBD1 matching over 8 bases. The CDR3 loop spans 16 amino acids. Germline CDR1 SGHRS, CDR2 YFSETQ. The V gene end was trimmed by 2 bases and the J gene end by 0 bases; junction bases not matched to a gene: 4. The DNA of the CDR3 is TGCGCCAGCAGCTTACAAGGACAGGGCTCTGGAAACACCATATATTTT. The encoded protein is CASSLQGQGSGNTIYF.

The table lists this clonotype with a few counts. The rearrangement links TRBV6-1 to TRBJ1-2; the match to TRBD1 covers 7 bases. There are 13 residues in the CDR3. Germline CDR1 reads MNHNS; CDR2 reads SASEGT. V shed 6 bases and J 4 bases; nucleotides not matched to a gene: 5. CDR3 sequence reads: CASSVDRVYGYTF. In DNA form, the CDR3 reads TGTGCCAGCAGCGTTGACAGGGTCTATGGCTACACCTTC.

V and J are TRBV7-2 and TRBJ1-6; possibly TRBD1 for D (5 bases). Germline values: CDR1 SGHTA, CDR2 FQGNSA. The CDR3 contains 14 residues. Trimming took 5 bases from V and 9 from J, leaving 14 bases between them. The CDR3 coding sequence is TGTGCCAGCAGCCCCGGGGCCGTGGGTTCACCCCTCCACTTT. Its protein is CASSPGAVGSPLHF.

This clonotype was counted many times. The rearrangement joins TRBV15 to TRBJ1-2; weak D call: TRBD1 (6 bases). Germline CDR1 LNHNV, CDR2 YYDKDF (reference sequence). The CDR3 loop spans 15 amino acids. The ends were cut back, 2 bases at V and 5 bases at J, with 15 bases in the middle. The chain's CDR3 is CATSRPGPGAYGYTF. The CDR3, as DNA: TGTGCCACCAGCAGACCCGGACCAGGGGCTTATGGCTACACCTTC.

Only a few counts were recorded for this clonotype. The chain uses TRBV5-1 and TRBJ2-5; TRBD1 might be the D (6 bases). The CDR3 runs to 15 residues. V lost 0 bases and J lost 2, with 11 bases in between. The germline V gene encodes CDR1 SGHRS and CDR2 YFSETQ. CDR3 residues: CASSLASQGQETQYF. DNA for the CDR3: TGCGCCAGCAGCTTGGCGAGCCAGGGGCAAGAGACCCAGTACTTC.

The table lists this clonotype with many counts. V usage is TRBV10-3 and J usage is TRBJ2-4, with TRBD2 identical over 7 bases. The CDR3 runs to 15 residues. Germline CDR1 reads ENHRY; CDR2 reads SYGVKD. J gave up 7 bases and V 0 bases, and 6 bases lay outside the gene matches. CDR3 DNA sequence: TGTGCCATCAGTGAGTCGATAGGGCGGGAGAACATTCAGTACTTC. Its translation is CAISESIGRENIQYF.

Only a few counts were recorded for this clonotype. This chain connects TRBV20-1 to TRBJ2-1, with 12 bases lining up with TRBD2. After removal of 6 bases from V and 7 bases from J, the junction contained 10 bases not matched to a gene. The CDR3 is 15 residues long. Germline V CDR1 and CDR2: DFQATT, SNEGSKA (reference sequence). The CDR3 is CSARLAGAGTNEQFF. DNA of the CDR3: TGCAGTGCCCGACTAGCGGGAGCTGGGACAAATGAGCAGTTCTTC.

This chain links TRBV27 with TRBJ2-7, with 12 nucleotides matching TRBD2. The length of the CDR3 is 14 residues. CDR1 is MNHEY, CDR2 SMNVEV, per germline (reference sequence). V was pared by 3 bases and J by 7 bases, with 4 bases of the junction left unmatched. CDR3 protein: CASSFASGRGEQYF. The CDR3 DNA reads TGTGCCAGCAGTTTCGCTAGCGGGAGGGGAGAGCAGTACTTC.

The CDR3 is CASSQDNVGNEQFF. The CDR3 nucleotides are TGTGCCAGCAGCCAAGATAATGTCGGCAATGAGCAGTTCTTC. The gene calls are TRBV3-1 and TRBJ2-1; D gene unclear. The germline CDR1 and CDR2 sequences are LGHDT and YNNKEL (reference sequence). Trimming left V 0 bases short and J 6 bases short, with 9 bases between. This CDR3 is 14 amino acids long.

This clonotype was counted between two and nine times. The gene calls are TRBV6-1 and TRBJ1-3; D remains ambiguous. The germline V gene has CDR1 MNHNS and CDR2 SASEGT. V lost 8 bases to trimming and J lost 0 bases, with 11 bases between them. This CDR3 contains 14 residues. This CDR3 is CASCRTYSGNTIYF. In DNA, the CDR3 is TGTGCCAGCTGTCGGACCTACTCTGGAAACACCATATATTTT.

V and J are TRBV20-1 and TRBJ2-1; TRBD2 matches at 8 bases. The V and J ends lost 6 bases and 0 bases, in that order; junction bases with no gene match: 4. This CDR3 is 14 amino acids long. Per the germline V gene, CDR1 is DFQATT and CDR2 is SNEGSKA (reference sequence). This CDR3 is CSARTSNSYNEQFF. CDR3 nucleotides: TGCAGTGCCAGGACTAGCAACTCCTACAATGAGCAGTTCTTC.

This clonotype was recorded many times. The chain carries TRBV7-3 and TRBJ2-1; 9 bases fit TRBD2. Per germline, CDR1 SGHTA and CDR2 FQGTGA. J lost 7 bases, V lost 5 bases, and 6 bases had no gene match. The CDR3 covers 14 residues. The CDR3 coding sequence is TGTGCCAGCAGCGTCCCGGGACTAGCAAATGAGCAGTTCTTC. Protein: CASSVPGLANEQFF.